This T cell receptor beta chain appears in the sequencing data of a study of neurological immune-mediated disorders. Findings and caveats of the study: When the repertoires were grouped phylogenetically, those of 18 of the 34 multiple sclerosis patients came together in a single cluster of related CDR3 sequences, which points to a possible repertoire-level signature. Any association between clinical or MRI features and the multiple sclerosis repertoire cluster was absent.

In the case of this clonotype: Its specificity is not known.

Every sequencing run produced over 170 million TCR-beta sequences, and the sequences from any one run covered 15-18 subjects. TCRdb itself ran the 5' RACE reads through MiXCR, one entry per CDR3 protein. The sample carries tens of thousands of distinct CDR3 sequences, less than 5% recorded once. CDR3 size: 14 residues. Germline V gene data show CDR1 as SGHAT and CDR2 as FQNNGV. Trimming pared 0 bases from V and 2 bases from J, leaving 8 bases between. Sequenced input: PBMCs. V and J are TRBV11-2 and TRBJ2-7; D is unresolved. The receptor was isolated from a woman aged 55-70 years with multiple sclerosis. Here the CDR3 reads CASSLELNTYEQYF. The CDR3 coding sequence is TGTGCCAGCAGCTTAGAGCTGAATACCTACGAGCAGTACTTC.